This TCR beta chain derives from a study of T cell responses to AZD1222 COVID-19 vaccine. V shed 3 bases and J shed 2 bases, with 11 bases lying between them. This CDR3 comprises 14 residues. The germline V gene has CDR1 LNHDA and CDR2 SQIVND (reference sequence). To note about this clone: The antigen is unknown.

Study-wide results and limits: The breadth and depth of Spike-specific TCRs increased once two AZD1222 doses had been given. Spike-spanning, vaccine-associated CD4 TCRs were dominant at 160-218 and 743-854. There were mostly white British donors and more females than males, and clonal diversity was possibly underestimated. Among AZD1222 vaccinees, only six or seven were seropositive at baseline.

Clones were read by immunoSEQ multiplex PCR, and TCRdb kept only the in-frame ones, dropping some. The sample has some 91,000 clones; more than 80% are singletons. The sample was peripheral blood, taken on day 0 of AZD1222 vaccination. The TCR sequence derives from an adult in good health. The rearrangement uses TRBV19 and TRBJ2-7, with D tentatively TRBD1 (5 bases). The CDR3 nucleotides read TGTGCCAGTAGTATTTCCCCAGGGACCTACGAGCAGTACTTC. Its translation is CASSISPGTYEQYF.